A selection of T cell receptor beta chains follows, all from one sample in a study of blood T cells in healthy people across ages. TCRdb fed the 5' RACE reads into MiXCR, producing one record per CDR3 protein. This table holds approximately 810,000 distinct CDR3 sequences, under 35% found once. Sequenced sample: blood. These receptors were collected from a woman older than 75 in good health. Each CDR3 is given with its conserved first and last residue.

J gene,V gene,CDR3 protein
TRBJ1-4,TRBV7-9,CASSSTPGTGDEKLFF
TRBJ2-1,TRBV20-1,CSARLMDRDYNEQFF
TRBJ2-4,TRBV9,CASSIDRGGEQDF
TRBJ1-2,TRBV12-3/TRBV12-4,CASSLAPGQGAKGYTF
TRBJ2-7,TRBV11-2,CASSPYTTYEQYF
TRBJ2-7,TRBV3-1,CASSLGGGPPYEQYF
TRBJ1-1,TRBV29-1,CSVSTAGNTEAFF
TRBJ1-4,TRBV4-3,CASSQDLWGTNEKLFF
TRBJ2-1,TRBV7-2,CASSPGGGARNEQFF
TRBJ2-1,TRBV7-9,CASSSGSGSSYNEQFF
TRBJ2-2,TRBV5-1,CASSFEGPGELFF
TRBJ2-5,TRBV19,CASSGLAGRETQYF
TRBJ1-5,TRBV20-1,CSAKGPNQPQHF
TRBJ2-3,TRBV5-4,CASSLVGPLSGGTDTQYF
TRBJ2-2,TRBV5-1,CASSLRVYGELFF
TRBJ2-6,TRBV5-1,CASSEMGANVLNF
TRBJ2-7,TRBV12-3/TRBV12-4,CASSREIGTGGHEQYF
TRBJ1-6,TRBV6-9,CASNGRRSLFYNSPLHF